Reported below is one TCR beta chain. How the authors handled the data: Reference gene primer amplification gave estimated nucleated cell counts. Libraries were prepared by immunoSEQ multiplex PCR; TCRdb keeps only in-frame clonotypes and omits some of them. D and trimming were read from the DNA, whereas the V and J calls and clone size are those reported in that table. The sample has under 80,000 clones, approximately 90% seen once. This entry belongs to a study of blood T cell repertoires in COVID-19. Study-level background: Donors in the United States, Italy and Spain gave samples during acute or convalescent COVID-19. T cells, B-cell-depleted T cells, or PBMCs provided the cDNA or gDNA that served as material.

The CDR3 loop spans 12 amino acids. Germline CDR1 and CDR2: SGHNT and YYREEE (reference sequence). This receptor was identified in a human donor in a cohort sampled during active COVID-19. Sequenced input: peripheral blood. V and J are TRBV5-4 and TRBJ2-3, with 10 bases aligning to TRBD2. The CDR3 reads CLAGGMMDTQYF. DNA for the CDR3: TGTTTAGCGGGAGGTATGATGGATACGCAGTATTTT.